This passage covers 8 T cell receptor beta chains from one sample sequenced in a study of prognosis after radiotherapy for stage I lung cancer. Genomic DNA served as the source from which two-round multiplex PCR generated TCR beta CDR3 amplicons. First-round PCR used primers specific to each TRBV and TRBJ gene. TCRdb reprocessed the multiplex PCR reads with MiXCR, giving one entry per CDR3 protein. The sample has 20,000 to 30,000 distinct CDR3 sequences, 30% seen once. The sample was PBMCs, taken before or after stereotactic body radiation therapy (not recorded which). These receptors were taken from a donor aged 50 or older with non-small cell lung cancer.

This clonotype was recorded a few times. The V call is TRBV7-9, the J call TRBJ2-7; maybe TRBD2 (6 bases). The CDR3 is made up of 12 amino acids. Deletions cut 5 bases from V and 5 bases from J, with 10 bases between. Germline CDR1 is SEHNR and CDR2 is FQNEAQ (reference sequence). The CDR3 spells CASSREANEQYF. Written as DNA, the CDR3 is TGTGCCAGCAGCAGGGAGGCGAACGAGCAGTACTTC.

This clonotype turned up a few times. Being one base from a much bigger clone, this may be a read error. This rearrangement joins TRBV5-4 to TRBJ2-2; D not certain. The germline gives CDR1 SGHNT, CDR2 YYREEE (reference sequence). Trimming took off 6 bases at V and 1 base at J, with 13 bases between the two ends. The CDR3 length is 15 residues. The chain's CDR3 is CASILGAGNTGELFF. The CDR3 DNA is TGTGCCAGCATCTTAGGCGCAGGGAACACCGGGGAGCTGTTTTTT.

This chain links TRBV29-1 with TRBJ1-5, with 9 bases lining up with TRBD1. The CDR3 runs 14 residues. Germline V lookup: CDR1 SQVTM, CDR2 ANQGSEA. With V trimmed by 7 bases and J by 6 bases, 10 bases remained unmatched. The CDR3 loop reads CSACRDRDCQPQHF. Written as DNA, the CDR3 is TGCAGCGCGTGCCGGGACAGGGATTGTCAGCCCCAGCATTTT.

At least ten counts were recorded for this clonotype. This sequence joins TRBV4-3 and TRBJ1-6; weak D call: TRBD1 (5 bases). This CDR3 spans 14 amino acids. The germline CDR1 and CDR2 sequences are LGHNA and YSLEER. V was cut by 6 bases and J by 10 bases, with 16 bases left in between. Written as DNA, the CDR3 is TGCGCCAGCAGTCACAGGTTCATACGGTCACCCCTCCACTTT. Translating it yields CASSHRFIRSPLHF.

This clonotype occurred many times. The rearrangement links TRBV5-1 to TRBJ2-3; D perhaps matches TRBD2 (5 bases). The length of the CDR3 is 16 residues. With 9 bases removed from V and 0 bases from J, the gap between germline ends came to 20 bases. Germline CDR1 reads SGHRS; CDR2 reads YFSETQ. The DNA of the CDR3 is TGCGCCACCACTCGGGAAGGGTATTATAGCACAGATACGCAGTATTTT. This gives the protein CATTREGYYSTDTQYF.

This clonotype was observed at least ten times. The rearrangement uses TRBV30 and TRBJ2-7, with TRBD1 identical over 9 bases. The CDR3 length is 13 residues. J gave up 4 bases and V 0 bases, and 1 base lay outside the gene matches. Germline V CDR1 and CDR2: GTSNPN, SVGIG (reference sequence). The CDR3 nucleotides are TGTGCCTGGAGTGTACAGGGGGCATACGAGCAGTACTTC. Amino acid sequence: CAWSVQGAYEQYF.

This clonotype was seen more than once but under ten times. The J gene is TRBJ1-5, the V gene TRBV19; 9 bases align to TRBD1. Germline-derived CDR1 and CDR2 are LNHDA and SQIVND (reference sequence). The junction had 8 bases not matched to a gene; V was cut back by 6 bases and J by 2 bases. CDR3 length: 16 residues. CDR3 sequence reads: CASSRGQGLGNQPQHF. The CDR3, as DNA: TGTGCCAGTAGCCGAGGACAGGGGTTGGGCAATCAGCCCCAGCATTTT.

This clonotype was counted ten times or more. This sequence joins TRBV27 and TRBJ2-7, with D tentatively TRBD1 (5 bases). In germline, CDR1 is MNHEY, CDR2 SMNVEV (reference sequence). The V gene lost 3 bases and the J gene lost 7 bases, with 16 bases spanning the gap. The CDR3 extends over 14 amino acids. The DNA of the CDR3 is TGTGCCAGCAGTTTTGGCAGGGTTTCCTTGGAGCAGTACTTC. Its translation is CASSFGRVSLEQYF.